This passage covers 15 T cell receptor beta chains from one sample sequenced in a study of T-cell reconstitution after alpha-beta-depleted transplantation in children. Unique molecular identifiers were incorporated during preparation of the TCRbeta library. TCRdb fed the PCR reads into MiXCR, producing one record per CDR3 protein. This sample has tens of thousands of distinct CDR3 sequences, with approximately 43% found just once. The starting material was PBMCs, mostly from graft donor cells, obtained 360 days after TCRalphabeta/CD19-depleted stem cell transplant. The receptors come from a male patient younger than 18 who had a stem cell transplant for acute lymphoblastic leukemia, so the T cells may come from the graft donor.

This clonotype was detected only a few times. The CDR3 sequence is CASSRLAGGQNEQFF. CDR3 DNA sequence: TGCGCCAGCAGCCGACTAGCGGGGGGTCAAAATGAGCAGTTCTTC. J is TRBJ2-1 and V is TRBV4-3, with 13 bases matching TRBD2. Germline V gives CDR1 LGHNA, CDR2 YSLEER. The CDR3 has 15 residues. The trim removed 4 bases at V and 7 bases at J, leaving 4 bases unmatched.

This sequence joins TRBV27 and TRBJ1-1; D not certain. V dropped 5 bases and J dropped 10 bases, with 17 bases sitting between them. The CDR3 sequence is 13 residues long. Germline V gives CDR1 MNHEY, CDR2 SMNVEV (reference sequence). CDR3 bases: TGTGCCAGCAGTCCCCCAATTGGGGAGGGAGCTTTCTTT. Translation gives CASSPPIGEGAFF.

CDR3 in DNA: TGCGCCAGCAGCTTGGGCGACAGGGGTAAAATAGCCAAAAACATTCAGTACTTC. The encoded protein is CASSLGDRGKIAKNIQYF. The chain couples TRBV5-1 to TRBJ2-4; 8 bases fit TRBD1. V lost 0 bases and J lost 0; bases outside the gene matches: 8. Germline-derived CDR1 and CDR2 are SGHRS and YFSETQ. The CDR3 covers 18 residues. Drawing the rest from reference TRBV5-1 and TRBJ2-4, the complete variable domain is KAGVTQTPRYLIKTRGQQVTLSCSPISGHRSVSWYQQTPGQGLQFLFEYFSETQRNKGNFPGRFSGRQFSNSRSEMNVSTLELGDSALYLCASSLGDRGKIAKNIQYFGAGTRLSVL.

This clonotype was recorded only once. This chain joins TRBV6-1 and TRBJ2-5; D gene uncertain. The CDR3 has 13 residues. V shed 5 bases and J shed 5 bases, with 12 bases lying between them. Germline-derived CDR1 and CDR2 are MNHNS and SASEGT. Here the CDR3 DNA reads TGTGCCAGCAGTAGAATTGCGCGCGAGACCCAGTACTTC. It encodes CASSRIARETQYF.

The V and J genes are TRBV21-1 and TRBJ2-7; the D call TRBD1 from the table was never checked on the DNA. TRBV21-1 is noted as a pseudogene. The CDR3 consists of 22 residues. The DNA for the CDR3 is TGTGCCAGCAGCAAAGCGGCTACCTCCAGCTGGACAGGGGGCGACTTTAGGTGTAAGCAGTACTTC. As protein: CASSKAATSSWTGGDFRCKQYF.

The V gene is TRBV27, the J gene TRBJ2-5; D ambiguous. In germline, CDR1 is MNHEY, CDR2 SMNVEV (reference sequence). This CDR3 contains 14 residues. Trimming stripped 5 bases from V and 1 base from J, with 11 bases between. The CDR3 region is CASSLRVAQETQYF. The CDR3 DNA follows: TGTGCCAGCAGTCTCCGGGTCGCCCAAGAGACCCAGTACTTC.

The V call is TRBV29-1, the J call TRBJ1-2, with no clear D. The germline V gene has CDR1 SQVTM and CDR2 ANQGSEA. This CDR3 contains 13 residues. Trimming pared 0 bases from V and 4 bases from J, leaving 9 bases between. CDR3 sequence: CSVEDRTIYGYTF. DNA of the CDR3: TGCAGCGTTGAAGACAGGACTATCTATGGCTACACCTTC. Filled out from reference TRBV29-1 and TRBJ1-2, the complete variable domain reads SAVISQKPSRDICQRGTSLTIQCQVDSQVTMMFWYRQQPGQSLTLIATANQGSEATYESGFVIDKFPISRPNLTFSTLTVSNMSPEDSSIYLCSVEDRTIYGYTFGSGTRLTVV.

CDR3 sequence: CASSLASGGYNEQFF. CDR3 in DNA: TGTGCCAGCAGCTTAGCCAGCGGGGGGTACAATGAGCAGTTCTTC. The V call is TRBV7-2, the J call TRBJ2-1; 9 nucleotides align to TRBD2. Looked up from germline, CDR1 is SGHTA and CDR2 is FQGNSA. The CDR3 is 15 amino acids. V was pared by 0 bases and J by 4 bases, with 1 base of the junction left unmatched. Full variable domain (outside the CDR3, taken from reference TRBV7-2 and TRBJ2-1): GAGVSQSPSNKVTEKGKDVELRCDPISGHTALYWYRQSLGQGLEFLIYFQGNSAPDKSGLPSDRFSAERTGGSVSTLTIQRTQQEDSAVYLCASSLASGGYNEQFFGPGTRLTVL.

This chain joins TRBV7-9 and TRBJ1-1; TRBD1 might be the D (6 bases). V lost 0 bases and J 12 bases, leaving 11 bases between the germline ends. This CDR3 contains 12 residues. Germline CDR1 reads SEHNR; CDR2 reads FQNEAQ (reference sequence). The CDR3 is CASSLASGHPFF. The CDR3, as DNA: TGTGCCAGCAGCTTAGCCTCGGGACACCCTTTCTTT.

This clonotype has just a few counts. This sequence joins TRBV12-3 or TRBV12-4 and TRBJ2-7; D gene ambiguous. This CDR3 comprises 12 residues. V was clipped by 1 base and J by 6 bases, with 7 bases between them. Here the CDR3 reads CASSLDLGEQYF. CDR3 DNA sequence: TGTGCCAGCAGTTTAGACCTAGGCGAGCAGTACTTC.

The chain uses TRBV3-1 and TRBJ2-1, with D possibly TRBD2 on 6 matching bases. V dropped 3 bases and J dropped 0 bases, with 15 bases sitting between them. The CDR3 consists of 17 residues. The germline V gene has CDR1 LGHDT and CDR2 YNNKEL (reference sequence). Here the CDR3 reads CASSHRLGSSSYNEQFF. In DNA form, the CDR3 reads TGTGCCAGCAGCCATCGTCTCGGGAGTAGCTCCTACAATGAGCAGTTCTTC.

This chain links TRBV28 with TRBJ2-2; 7 nucleotides match TRBD1. CDR1 and CDR2 (germline): MDHEN, SYDVKM. This CDR3 is built from 14 residues. The V gene end was trimmed by 11 bases and the J gene end by 1 base; junction bases not matched to a gene: 7. The CDR3 coding sequence is TGTGCCCTGACAGGGCTTGTGAACACCGGGGAGCTGTTTTTT. The encoded protein is CALTGLVNTGELFF.

This clonotype was detected a few times. The V gene is TRBV19, the J gene TRBJ1-5; maybe TRBD1 (6 bases). The CDR3 runs 15 residues. Trimming pared 4 bases from V and 3 bases from J, leaving 13 bases between. The germline gives CDR1 LNHDA, CDR2 SQIVND (reference sequence). The CDR3 is CASSTRTGFNQPQHF. CDR3 sequence (DNA): TGTGCCAGTAGTACCCGTACAGGGTTCAATCAGCCCCAGCATTTT.

This clonotype appeared a single time. CDR3 region: CASSPEVGLLNTEAFF. CDR3 in DNA: TGTGCCAGCAGTCCCGAAGTCGGGCTGCTGAACACTGAAGCTTTCTTT. This sequence joins TRBV12-3 or TRBV12-4 and TRBJ1-1; no clear D gene. Trimming removed 5 bases at V and 0 bases at J, with 16 bases between. CDR3 length: 16 residues.

The CDR3 loop reads CASSSGLAGGLSYEQYF. CDR3 coding DNA: TGTGCCAGCAGCTCGGGACTAGCGGGAGGCCTCTCCTACGAGCAGTACTTC. V and J are TRBV7-9 and TRBJ2-7; TRBD2 matches at 15 bases. The CDR3 contains 17 residues. Germline-derived CDR1 and CDR2 are SEHNR and FQNEAQ (reference sequence). J lost 0 bases, V lost 4 bases, and 4 bases had no gene match.